This is a list of T cell receptor beta chains from one sample in a study of T cell responses to AZD1222 COVID-19 vaccine. Sequenced by immunoSEQ multiplex PCR; TCRdb stores in-frame clones only, minus some. The table lists under 85,000 clones, less than 95% of them singletons. Sequences were derived from peripheral blood, sampled 28 days after the second AZD1222 dose. These TCRs come from an adult who received the AZD1222 COVID-19 vaccine. CDR3s include the opening cysteine and the closing phenylalanine or tryptophan. A D gene is named only where the DNA matches it firmly. For some rows the clone size is stated as once, few or many, or as a class when expanded; others skip it.

NA	NA	TRBV5-1	TRBJ2-5	CASSLGRGETQYF	TGCGCCAGCAGCTTGGGTAGGGGAGAGACCCAGTACTTC
NA	NA	TRBV11-3	TRBJ2-7	CASSLITESYEQYF	TGTGCCAGCAGCTTGATCACAGAATCCTACGAGCAGTACTTC
NA	NA	TRBV6-5	TRBJ1-5	CASSSPGRPQHF	TGTGCCAGCAGTTCCCCCGGCCGCCCCCAGCATTTT
NA	NA	TRBV4-3	TRBJ1-2	CASSQVGGANYGYTF	TGCGCCAGCAGCCAAGTCGGCGGGGCTAACTATGGCTACACCTTC
few	NA	TRBV3-1/TRBV3-2	TRBJ1-1	CASSQARWTNTEAFF	TGTGCCAGCAGCCAAGCTCGTTGGACGAACACTGAAGCTTTCTTT
NA	TRBD1	TRBV30	TRBJ2-7	CAWGGWDRAYEQYF	TGTGCCTGGGGGGGCTGGGACAGGGCCTACGAGCAGTACTTC
NA	NA	TRBV6-6	TRBJ1-6	CASSYSGANSPLHF	TGTGCCAGCAGTTACTCGGGAGCTAATTCACCCCTCCACTTT
NA	TRBD1	TRBV11-2	TRBJ2-1	CASTQTGVLPNEQFF	TGTGCCAGCACCCAAACAGGGGTGCTACCCAATGAGCAGTTCTTC
NA	NA	TRBV5-5	TRBJ1-3	CASSLDGVTSGNTIYF	TGTGCCAGCAGCTTGGACGGGGTAACCTCTGGAAACACCATATATTTT
NA	TRBD1	TRBV27	TRBJ1-2	CASSYSFGTGKGDGYTF	TGTGCCAGCAGTTACTCATTTGGGACAGGGAAAGGTGATGGCTACACCTTC
NA	TRBD1	TRBV7-2	TRBJ1-1	CASSPQTGSTEAFF	TGTGCCAGCAGCCCCCAGACAGGGAGCACTGAAGCTTTCTTT
NA	NA	TRBV6-5	TRBJ2-6	CASASSAGANVLTF	TGTGCCAGCGCCTCGTCAGCCGGGGCCAACGTCCTGACTTTC
NA	NA	TRBV6-2/TRBV6-3	TRBJ1-1	CASSPDSSSEAFF	TGTGCCAGCAGCCCCGACAGCTCCTCTGAAGCTTTCTTT
NA	NA	TRBV11-3	TRBJ2-1	CASSLGPSRAEQFF	TGTGCCAGCAGCTTAGGTCCCTCCAGGGCGGAGCAGTTCTTC
NA	NA	TRBV19	TRBJ1-3	CASSIWNSGNTIYF	TGTGCCAGTAGTATATGGAACTCTGGAAACACCATATATTTT
NA	TRBD1	TRBV2	TRBJ1-2	CASTAGQGYYGYTF	TGTGCCAGCACTGCGGGACAGGGCTACTATGGCTACACCTTC
once	NA	TRBV5-1	TRBJ1-6	CASSITGTTTNSPLHF	TGCGCCAGCAGCATCACCGGGACAACGACAAATTCACCCCTCCACTTT
NA	NA	TRBV5-1	TRBJ1-3	CASSLGGGSGNTIYF	TGCGCCAGCAGCTTGGGGGGAGGCTCTGGAAACACCATATATTTT
NA	NA	TRBV19	TRBJ1-5	CASSPGHGNQPQHF	TGTGCCAGTAGTCCGGGACACGGCAATCAGCCCCAGCATTTT
NA	NA	TRBV2	TRBJ1-3	CASRSQGPGNTIYF	TGTGCCAGCAGATCTCAGGGGCCTGGAAACACCATATATTTT
NA	TRBD1	TRBV5-1	TRBJ2-3	CASSTGQGDVDTQYF	TGCGCCAGCAGCACCGGACAGGGGGACGTCGATACGCAGTATTTT
NA	NA	TRBV9	TRBJ1-3	CASSVSRLGGGNTIYF	TGTGCCAGCAGCGTTTCCCGCCTCGGGGGTGGAAACACCATATATTTT
NA	NA	TRBV24-1	TRBJ2-2	CATSNLVTGELFF	TGTGCCACCAGTAATTTGGTTACCGGGGAGCTGTTTTTT
NA	TRBD2	TRBV5-8	TRBJ2-3	CASSLELAGGYTQYF	TGTGCCAGCAGCTTGGAGCTAGCGGGGGGTTATACGCAGTATTTT
NA	NA	TRBV5-8	TRBJ1-5	CASSWRRGQPQHF	TGTGCCAGCAGCTGGCGGCGTGGCCAGCCCCAGCATTTT
once	NA	TRBV9	TRBJ2-3	CASGIGGSTDTQYF	TGTGCCAGCGGGATAGGTGGGAGCACAGATACGCAGTATTTT
NA	TRBD1	TRBV7-3	TRBJ2-1	CASSSNPGGSDNEQFF	TGTGCCAGCAGCTCGAATCCAGGGGGCTCAGACAATGAGCAGTTCTTC
NA	NA	TRBV5-6	TRBJ1-1	CASSWGPANTEAFF	TGTGCCAGCAGCTGGGGACCGGCGAACACTGAAGCTTTCTTT
NA	NA	TRBV3-1/TRBV3-2	TRBJ1-1	CASSQSDRNTEAFF	TGTGCCAGCAGCCAATCGGACCGGAACACTGAAGCTTTCTTT
NA	NA	TRBV27	TRBJ1-1	CASSLFAGEFTEAFF	TGTGCCAGCAGTTTATTTGCAGGGGAGTTTACTGAAGCTTTCTTT
NA	TRBD2	TRBV29-1	TRBJ2-1	CSVEDPREARLSSYNEQFF	TGCAGCGTTGAAGACCCACGGGAGGCCCGACTTAGCTCCTACAATGAGCAGTTCTTC
NA	TRBD2	TRBV4-2	TRBJ2-3	CASSQEDPGGSTDTQYF	TGTGCCAGCAGCCAAGAGGACCCGGGGGGGAGCACAGATACGCAGTATTTT
NA	NA	TRBV18	TRBJ1-4	CASSPLKTEKLFF	TGTGCCAGCTCACCACTAAAAACCGAAAAACTGTTTTTT
NA	NA	TRBV21-1	TRBJ1-1	CASSKTPTGRNTEAFF	TGTGCCAGCAGCAAAACGCCCACCGGACGGAACACTGAAGCTTTCTTT
NA	TRBD1	TRBV3-1/TRBV3-2	TRBJ1-1	CASSQDPGQGGFF	TGTGCCAGCAGCCAAGATCCGGGACAGGGAGGTTTCTTT
NA	TRBD1	TRBV5-1	TRBJ2-7	CASSFGTGGSYEQYF	TGCGCCAGCAGCTTTGGGACAGGGGGTTCCTACGAGCAGTACTTC
NA	TRBD2	TRBV2	TRBJ2-4	CASSGLALAKNIQYF	TGTGCCAGCAGTGGACTAGCGCTAGCCAAAAACATTCAGTACTTC
NA	NA	TRBV20-1	TRBJ1-5	CSASAGGAGQPQHF	TGCAGTGCTAGTGCGGGGGGCGCCGGTCAGCCCCAGCATTTT
NA	NA	TRBV6-1	TRBJ1-3	CATTPEGVAGNTIYF	TGTGCCACGACACCGGAAGGGGTGGCTGGAAACACCATATATTTT
NA	TRBD2	TRBV4-1	TRBJ2-1	CASSQEGAGGRREQFF	TGCGCCAGCAGCCAAGAAGGAGCGGGAGGACGACGTGAGCAGTTCTTC
NA	NA	TRBV5-1	TRBJ2-7	CASSLGDEQYF	TGCGCCAGCAGCTTGGGGGACGAGCAGTACTTC
NA	NA	TRBV7-3	TRBJ2-2	CASSQGKGGELFF	TGTGCCAGCAGCCAGGGAAAGGGCGGGGAGCTGTTTTTT
NA	NA	TRBV5-1	TRBJ2-5	CASSLKNRTFQETQYF	TGCGCCAGCAGCTTGAAAAACCGAACATTTCAGGAGACCCAGTACTTC
NA	NA	TRBV29-1	TRBJ2-1	CSVERKGRNEQFF	TGCAGCGTTGAAAGGAAGGGACGGAATGAGCAGTTCTTC
NA	NA	TRBV30	TRBJ2-1	CAWSGTFPGTYNEQFF	TGTGCCTGGAGTGGGACTTTCCCTGGAACCTACAATGAGCAGTTCTTC
NA	NA	TRBV7-9	TRBJ1-1	CASSLEGLMNTEAFF	TGTGCCAGCAGCTTAGAGGGGTTAATGAACACTGAAGCTTTCTTT
once	NA	TRBV6-5	TRBJ1-5	CASSYSTFQPQHF	TGTGCCAGCAGTTACAGTACATTTCAGCCCCAGCATTTT
NA	TRBD1	TRBV24-1	TRBJ1-2	CATSDPGQGDGYTF	TGTGCCACCAGTGATCCAGGACAGGGCGATGGCTACACCTTC
NA	TRBD2	TRBV2	TRBJ2-5	CASTLLAGETQYF	TGTGCCAGCACGTTGCTAGCGGGGGAGACCCAGTACTTC
NA	NA	TRBV30	TRBJ2-1	CAWSPTVITYNEQFF	TGTGCCTGGAGTCCCACAGTTATCACCTACAATGAGCAGTTCTTC
NA	NA	TRBV7-2	TRBJ1-3	CATARAAGNTIYF	TGTGCCACGGCGAGGGCCGCTGGAAACACCATATATTTT